Below, 20 T cell receptor beta chains from the same sample are listed, as sequenced in a study of human T cells and chemical hapten exposure. TCRdb reprocessed the RACE reads via MiXCR and lists one record per CDR3 protein. The profile shows approximately 400,000 distinct CDR3 sequences, about 4.4% of them singletons. The time point: patch test 1, 2 weeks after DPC sensitization. Treatment: therapeutic diphenylcyclopropenone sensitization with weekly scalp DPC. The sequencing here drew on whole blood, taken in connection with sensitization to the hapten diphenylcyclopropenone (DPC). These receptors were taken from a woman in her 50s with alopecia areata. Some clones in this sample may be carry-over from other donors' samples.

The count of this clonotype is one. A read error may be the cause here, since a much bigger clone is one base away. The conserved final phenylalanine or tryptophan is absent from the CDR3, which likely points to a read error. The chain joins TRBV7-9 to TRBJ2-3, with D possibly being TRBD2 (6 bases). The germline V gene encodes CDR1 SEHNR and CDR2 FQNEAQ (reference sequence). V dropped 4 bases and J dropped 0 bases, with 11 bases sitting between them. This CDR3 contains 15 residues. CDR3 residues: CASSSGTYSTDTQYS. The DNA for the CDR3 is TGTGCCAGCAGCTCTGGGACTTACAGCACAGATACGCAGTATTCT.

The sample holds many counts of this clonotype. The chain links TRBV2 to TRBJ1-6; no definite D call. Germline lookup yields CDR1 SNHLY and CDR2 FYNNEI. CDR3 length: 15 amino acids. The germline V and J ends were trimmed by 0 bases and 8 bases, with 11 bases remaining between them. The CDR3: CASSEALGSHSPLHF. The CDR3 bases are TGTGCCAGCAGTGAAGCGTTGGGGTCGCATTCACCCCTCCACTTT.

The chain is built from TRBV15 and TRBJ1-2, with TRBD1 as a possible D gene (5 bases). The CDR3 sequence is 15 residues long. Germline CDR1 and CDR2: LNHNV and YYDKDF (reference sequence). V lost 3 bases and J lost 0, with 11 bases in between. CDR3: CATSRTRDPNYGYTF. Here the CDR3 DNA reads TGTGCCACCAGCAGGACCAGGGACCCTAACTATGGCTACACCTTC.

This clonotype was recorded at least ten times. The chain has TRBV10-3 and TRBJ2-2, with 7 positions matching TRBD2. Germline V lookup: CDR1 ENHRY, CDR2 SYGVKD. This CDR3 contains 13 residues. The V gene end was trimmed by 7 bases and the J gene end by 6 bases; junction bases not matched to a gene: 5. The CDR3 DNA follows: TGTGCCATCACCACTAGCGATCCCGGGGAGCTGTTTTTT. This sequence encodes CAITTSDPGELFF.

This sequence joins TRBV7-3 and TRBJ1-4, with 8 bases identical to TRBD1. The germline V gene encodes CDR1 SGHTA and CDR2 FQGTGA. The CDR3 contains 14 residues. Trimming cost V 5 bases and J 6 bases; bases outside gene matches: 5. The CDR3 is CASSPDRDDEKLFF. In nucleotides, the CDR3 is TGTGCCAGCAGCCCGGACAGGGACGATGAAAAACTGTTTTTT.

This clonotype was observed many times. V usage is TRBV20-1 and J usage is TRBJ2-1, with a tentative D call TRBD2 (6 bases). V was trimmed by 5 bases and J by 7 bases, leaving 21 bases between them. Per the germline V gene, CDR1 is DFQATT and CDR2 is SNEGSKA (reference sequence). The CDR3 length is 15 residues. The CDR3 nucleotides are TGCAGTGCTCCGCCGGGAGCGGGCCGGGGGAATGAGCAGTTCTTC. This gives the protein CSAPPGAGRGNEQFF.

The J gene is TRBJ1-6, the V gene TRBV9; D remains ambiguous. The germline V gene has CDR1 SGDLS and CDR2 YYNGEE. Trimming stripped 6 bases from V and 0 bases from J, with 4 bases between. The CDR3 is 13 residues long. CDR3 protein: CASTVSYNSPLHF. The CDR3 DNA is TGTGCCAGCACCGTCTCCTATAATTCACCCCTCCACTTT. Combining the CDR3 with reference TRBV9 and TRBJ1-6 gives the whole variable domain DSGVTQTPKHLITATGQRVTLRCSPRSGDLSVYWYQQSLDQGLQFLIQYYNGEERAKGNILERFSAQQFPDLHSELNLSSLELGDSALYFCASTVSYNSPLHFGNGTRLTVT.

This clonotype was detected many times. The chain has TRBV10-3 and TRBJ1-3; a possible D gene is TRBD1 (5 bases). Trimming cost V 10 bases and J 2 bases, with 12 bases left between them. The CDR3 covers 13 residues. From germline, CDR1 is ENHRY and CDR2 SYGVKD. In DNA form, the CDR3 reads TGTGCCACGCAGGGAAGTACTGGAAACACCATATATTTT. It translates to CATQGSTGNTIYF.

This clonotype was seen repeatedly, ten times or more. The chain joins TRBV6-5 to TRBJ1-1; D remains ambiguous. The V gene lost 11 bases and the J gene lost 1 base, with 20 bases spanning the gap. CDR3 length: 15 residues. Germline CDR1 reads MNHEY; CDR2 reads SVGAGI. CDR3: CASRVGQQTNTEAFF. The CDR3 DNA is TGTGCCTCCAGAGTAGGTCAACAGACGAACACTGAAGCTTTCTTT.

V usage is TRBV3-1 and J usage is TRBJ1-5, with no clear D. The V end lost 3 bases, the J end lost 2 bases, and 14 bases lay between the germline ends. There are 16 residues in the CDR3. From germline, CDR1 is LGHDT and CDR2 YNNKEL (reference sequence). CDR3 DNA: TGTGCCAGCAGCCAGACGTCCGGGGTCGGCAATCAGCCCCAGCATTTT. This translates into CASSQTSGVGNQPQHF.

At least ten counts were recorded for this clonotype. The chain carries TRBV7-9 and TRBJ2-3; 10 nucleotides align to TRBD2. Trimming at V came to 4 bases and at J to 0 bases, leaving 4 bases not matched to a gene. CDR1 and CDR2 from the germline V gene are SEHNR and FQNEAQ (reference sequence). This CDR3 comprises 16 residues. As DNA, the CDR3 is TGTGCCAGCAGCTCCTCTAGCGGGGGTAGCACAGATACGCAGTATTTT. Amino acids: CASSSSSGGSTDTQYF.

This clonotype was observed at least ten times. The rearrangement uses TRBV28 and TRBJ1-5, with TRBD1 matching 8 bases. Germline V gene lookup returns CDR1 MDHEN and CDR2 SYDVKM. The CDR3 extends over 13 amino acids. V lost 6 bases, J lost 6 bases, and 4 bases stayed unmatched. CDR3 nucleotides: TGTGCCAGCAGGACAGGGGCATTTCAGCCCCAGCATTTT. Residues: CASRTGAFQPQHF.

In its sample, this clonotype was seen many times. The rearrangement uses TRBV15 and TRBJ1-1, with TRBD1 matching 12 bases. J was trimmed by 8 bases and V by 3 bases; bases with no gene match: 10. Looked up from germline, CDR1 is LNHNV and CDR2 is YYDKDF (reference sequence). This CDR3 contains 16 residues. CDR3 in amino acids: CATSSRRDRGRREAFF. CDR3 DNA: TGTGCCACCAGCAGCCGCCGGGACAGGGGGCGCCGAGAAGCTTTCTTT.

This clonotype was counted many times. The chain links TRBV6-6 to TRBJ2-1; tentative D call: TRBD1 (5 bases). CDR3 length equals 13 residues. Trimming removed 10 bases from V and 2 bases from J, with 12 bases in between. Germline V CDR1 and CDR2: MNHNY, SVGAGI (reference sequence). The CDR3 nucleotides are TGTGCCACCGCGACAGAGGCCTACAATGAGCAGTTCTTC. Translating it yields CATATEAYNEQFF.

This clonotype was observed many times. J is TRBJ1-5 and V is TRBV20-1; the D gene is possibly TRBD1 (5 bases). Between the trimmed V and J ends, which lost 3 bases and 2 bases, there was a span of 11 bases. The CDR3 totals 14 residues. From germline, CDR1 is DFQATT and CDR2 SNEGSKA (reference sequence). The CDR3 DNA sequence: TGCAGTGCTAGGAAGCAGGGAGGCAATCAGCCCCAGCATTTT. Amino acids: CSARKQGGNQPQHF.

The gene calls are TRBV20-1 and TRBJ2-1, with D perhaps matching TRBD1 or TRBD2 (6 bases each). CDR3 length: 11 amino acids. V was cut by 5 bases and J by 10 bases, with 12 bases left in between. Germline V gene sequence: CDR1 DFQATT, CDR2 SNEGSKA (reference sequence). The CDR3 reads CSAAEGVEQFF. The CDR3 DNA is TGCAGTGCTGCGGAGGGGGTAGAGCAGTTCTTC.

This clonotype was found many times. In DNA, the CDR3 is TGTGCCAGCAGTTCCCCGAGCGGGGGCCCAGATACGCAGTATTTT. Its protein is CASSSPSGGPDTQYF. The chain carries TRBV12-3 or TRBV12-4 and TRBJ2-3, with 8 bases identical to TRBD2. Germline trimming cut 4 bases from V and 4 bases from J; bases unmatched to any gene: 7. The CDR3 contains 15 residues.

This clonotype came up many times. The genes are TRBV5-4 and TRBJ2-1; D may be TRBD2 (6 bases). Deletions cut 4 bases from V and 9 bases from J, with 14 bases between. The germline V gene has CDR1 SGHNT and CDR2 YYREEE (reference sequence). The CDR3 sequence is 13 residues long. The CDR3 loop reads CASSLKLEGEQFF. Written as DNA, the CDR3 is TGTGCCAGCAGCCTAAAACTGGAGGGTGAGCAGTTCTTC.

This chain connects TRBV27 to TRBJ2-3; possible D gene TRBD2, 7 bases. V was shortened by 8 bases and J by 6 bases, with 18 bases between the two germline ends. This CDR3 has 14 residues. CDR1 and CDR2 from the germline V gene are MNHEY and SMNVEV (reference sequence). The CDR3 DNA reads as TGTGCCAGCGGAAGGGGGGGGCTTTGGGATACGCAGTATTTT. Translating it yields CASGRGGLWDTQYF.

V and J are TRBV20-1 and TRBJ2-3; TRBD2 aligns across 7 bases. Germline V gene lookup returns CDR1 DFQATT and CDR2 SNEGSKA (reference sequence). This CDR3 spans 15 amino acids. V lost 6 bases, J lost 3 bases, and 12 bases stayed unmatched. In DNA, the CDR3 is TGCAGTGCCGAGGCGGGGGTTAGGTGGACAGATACGCAGTATTTT. Residues: CSAEAGVRWTDTQYF.